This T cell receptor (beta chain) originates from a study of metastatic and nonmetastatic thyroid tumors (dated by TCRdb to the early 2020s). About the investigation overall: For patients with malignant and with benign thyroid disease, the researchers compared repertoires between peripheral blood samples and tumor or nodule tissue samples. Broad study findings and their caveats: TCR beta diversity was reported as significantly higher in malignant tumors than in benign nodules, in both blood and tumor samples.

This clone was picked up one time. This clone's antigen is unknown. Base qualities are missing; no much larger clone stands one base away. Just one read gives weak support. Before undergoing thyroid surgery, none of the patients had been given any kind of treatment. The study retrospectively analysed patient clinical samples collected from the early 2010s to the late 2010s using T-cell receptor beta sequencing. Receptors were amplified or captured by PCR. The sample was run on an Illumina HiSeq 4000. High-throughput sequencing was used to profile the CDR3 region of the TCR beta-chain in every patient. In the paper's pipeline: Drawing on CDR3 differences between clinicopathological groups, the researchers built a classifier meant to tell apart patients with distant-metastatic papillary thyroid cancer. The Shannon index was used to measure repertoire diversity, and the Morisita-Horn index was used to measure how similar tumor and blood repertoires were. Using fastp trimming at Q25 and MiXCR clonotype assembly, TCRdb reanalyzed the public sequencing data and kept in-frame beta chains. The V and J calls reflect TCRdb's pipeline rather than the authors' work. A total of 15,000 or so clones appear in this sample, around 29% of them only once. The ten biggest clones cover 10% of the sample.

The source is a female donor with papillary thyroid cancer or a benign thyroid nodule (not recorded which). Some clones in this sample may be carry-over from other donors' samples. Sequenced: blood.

The CDR3 has the sequence CSARSPWGQGGQPQHF. The bases are TGCAGTGCTAGATCCCCTTGGGGACAGGGAGGTCAGCCCCAGCATTTT. The sequence joins TRBV20-1 to TRBJ1-5; 9 middle bases align to TRBD1. After removal of 2 bases from V and 6 bases from J, the junction retains 11 bases not matched to a gene. Its CDR3 holds 16 amino acids, cysteine through phenylalanine. The kept DNA is CDR3 alone, 48 bases in frame from the first base. From the germline V gene (reference sequence), CDR1 is DFQATT and CDR2 is SNEGSKA.